The clone carrying this T cell receptor beta chain was seen a single time. This sample is part of a study of shared clonotypes between healthy human individuals. The repertoire was sequenced with immunoSEQ multiplex PCR; TCRdb's copy has only in-frame clones and lacks some. Here the sample spans approximately 1.5 million clones, about 98% being singletons. The CDR3 totals 16 residues. V lost 7 bases, J lost 4 bases, and 23 bases lay in between. From germline, CDR1 is LNHDA and CDR2 SQIVND (reference sequence). The chain is built from TRBV19 and TRBJ2-7; D may be TRBD2 (8 bases). The receptor's source is a man under 40 in good health. Material: naive CD4+ T cells sorted from blood. Documented subset: CD45RA+ positively selected. In nucleotides, the CDR3 is TGTGCCAGTACCACCGGGAGGGGGCCTTCGACTTACGAGCAGTACTTC. Protein sequence: CASTTGRGPSTYEQYF.